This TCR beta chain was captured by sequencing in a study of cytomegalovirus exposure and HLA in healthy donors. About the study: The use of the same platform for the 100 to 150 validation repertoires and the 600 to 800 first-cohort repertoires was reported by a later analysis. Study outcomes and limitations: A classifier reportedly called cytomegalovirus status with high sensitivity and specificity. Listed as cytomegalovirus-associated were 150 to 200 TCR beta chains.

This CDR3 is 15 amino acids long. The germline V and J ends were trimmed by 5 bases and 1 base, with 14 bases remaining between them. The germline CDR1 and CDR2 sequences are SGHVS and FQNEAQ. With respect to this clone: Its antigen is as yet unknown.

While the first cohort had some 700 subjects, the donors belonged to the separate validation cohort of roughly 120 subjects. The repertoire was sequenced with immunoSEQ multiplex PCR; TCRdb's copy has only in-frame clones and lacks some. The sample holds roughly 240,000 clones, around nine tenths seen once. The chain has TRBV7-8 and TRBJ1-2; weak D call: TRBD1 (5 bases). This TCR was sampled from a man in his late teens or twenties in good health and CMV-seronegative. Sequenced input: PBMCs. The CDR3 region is CASSPRGVGNYGYTF. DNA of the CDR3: TGTGCCAGCAGCCCCCGGGGGGTCGGTAACTATGGCTACACCTTC.